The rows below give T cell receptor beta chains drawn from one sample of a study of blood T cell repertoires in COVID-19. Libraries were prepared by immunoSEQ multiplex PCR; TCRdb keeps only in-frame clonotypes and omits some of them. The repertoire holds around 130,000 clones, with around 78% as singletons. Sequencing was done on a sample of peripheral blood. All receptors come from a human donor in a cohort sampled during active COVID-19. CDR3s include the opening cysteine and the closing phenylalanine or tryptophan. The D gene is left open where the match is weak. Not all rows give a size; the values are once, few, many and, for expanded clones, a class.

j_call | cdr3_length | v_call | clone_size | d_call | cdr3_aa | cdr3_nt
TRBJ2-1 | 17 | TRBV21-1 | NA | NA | CASSKVGGRGSYNEQFF | TGTGCCAGCAGCAAAGTCGGGGGGCGAGGCTCCTACAATGAGCAGTTCTTC
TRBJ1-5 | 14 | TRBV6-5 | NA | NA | CASSRGGGNQPQHF | TGTGCCAGCAGTAGGGGGGGTGGCAATCAGCCCCAGCATTTT
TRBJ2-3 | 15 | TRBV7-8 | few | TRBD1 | CASSPDRGLTDTQYF | TGTGCCAGCAGCCCTGACAGGGGGCTAACAGATACGCAGTATTTT
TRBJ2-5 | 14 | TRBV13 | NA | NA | CASSQGIPGETQYF | TGTGCCAGCAGCCAAGGGATACCGGGGGAGACCCAGTACTTC
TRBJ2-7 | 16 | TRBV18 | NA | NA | CASSPTLEDVSYEQYF | TGTGCCAGCTCACCAACGTTGGAGGACGTCTCCTACGAGCAGTACTTC
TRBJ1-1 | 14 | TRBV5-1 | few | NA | CASSLGTVNTEAFF | TGCGCCAGCAGCTTGGGGACAGTGAACACTGAAGCTTTCTTT
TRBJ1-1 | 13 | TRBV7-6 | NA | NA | CASSFGENTEAFF | TGTGCCAGCAGCTTTGGAGAGAACACTGAAGCTTTCTTT
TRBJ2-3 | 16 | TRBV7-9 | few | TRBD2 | CASSPRPAGGTDTQYF | TGTGCCAGCAGCCCCCGGCCGGCGGGGGGGACAGATACGCAGTATTTT
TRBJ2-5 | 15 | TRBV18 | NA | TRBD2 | CASSPPRGSQETQYF | TGTGCCAGCTCACCACCGCGGGGGTCTCAAGAGACCCAGTACTTC
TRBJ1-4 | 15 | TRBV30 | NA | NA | CAWSVQQGLNEKLFF | TGTGCCTGGAGTGTACAACAGGGCCTTAATGAAAAACTGTTTTTT
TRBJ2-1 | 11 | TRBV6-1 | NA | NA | CASSEVDEQFF | TGTGCCAGCAGTGAAGTAGATGAGCAGTTCTTC
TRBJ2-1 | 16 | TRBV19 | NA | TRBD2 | CASSMPTSGGLNEQFF | TGTGCCAGTAGCATGCCAACTAGCGGGGGATTAAATGAGCAGTTCTTC
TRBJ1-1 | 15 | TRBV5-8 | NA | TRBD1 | CASSPSDRGLSEAFF | TGTGCCAGCAGCCCGTCGGACAGGGGACTGAGTGAAGCTTTCTTT
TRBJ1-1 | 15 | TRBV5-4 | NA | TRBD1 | CASSLGQGPNTEAFF | TGTGCCAGCAGCTTGGGACAGGGGCCGAACACTGAAGCTTTCTTT
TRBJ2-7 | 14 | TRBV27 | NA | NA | CASSLGAHAYEQYF | TGTGCCAGCAGTTTAGGGGCCCACGCCTACGAGCAGTACTTC
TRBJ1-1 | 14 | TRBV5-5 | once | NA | CASSLVDRGTEAFF | TGTGCCAGCAGCTTGGTTGATAGGGGGACTGAAGCTTTCTTT
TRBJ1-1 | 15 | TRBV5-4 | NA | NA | CASSLGLGLSQEAFF | TGTGCCAGCAGCTTGGGTTTGGGCCTTTCGCAGGAAGCTTTCTTT
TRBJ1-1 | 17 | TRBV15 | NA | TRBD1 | CATSRERYGTANTEAFF | TGTGCCACCAGCAGAGAACGGTACGGGACAGCGAACACTGAAGCTTTCTTT
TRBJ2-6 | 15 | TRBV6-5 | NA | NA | CASSFGSSGANVLTF | TGTGCCAGCAGTTTCGGGTCCTCTGGGGCCAACGTCCTGACTTTC
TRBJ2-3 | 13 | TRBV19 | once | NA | CASSSGSTDTQYF | TGTGCCAGTAGCAGCGGGAGCACAGATACGCAGTATTTT
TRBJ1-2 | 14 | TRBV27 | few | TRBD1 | CASSSGTGGLGYTF | TGTGCCAGCAGTTCCGGGACAGGGGGCCTGGGCTACACCTTC
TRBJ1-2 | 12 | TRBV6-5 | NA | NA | CASSPNDYGYTF | TGTGCCAGCAGCCCCAATGACTATGGCTACACCTTC
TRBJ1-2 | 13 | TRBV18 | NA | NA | CASSPVREVGYTF | TGTGCCAGCTCACCAGTCAGGGAAGTTGGCTACACCTTC
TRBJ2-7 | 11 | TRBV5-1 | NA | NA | CASSSGYEQYF | TGCGCCAGCTCCTCAGGTTACGAGCAGTACTTC
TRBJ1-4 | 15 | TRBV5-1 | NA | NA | CASSPTGGEDEKLFF | TGCGCCAGCAGCCCGACGGGGGGGGAGGATGAAAAACTGTTTTTT
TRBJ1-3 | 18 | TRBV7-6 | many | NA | CASSFNIPGQSSGNTIYF | TGTGCCAGCAGCTTCAATATTCCGGGACAAAGCTCTGGAAACACCATATATTTT
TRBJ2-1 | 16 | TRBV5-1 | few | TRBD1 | CASSLDGQGAGNEQFF | TGCGCCAGCAGCTTGGACGGACAGGGGGCGGGCAATGAGCAGTTCTTC
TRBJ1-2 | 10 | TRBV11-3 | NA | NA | CASSHPYDTF | TGTGCCAGCAGCCACCCCTATGACACCTTC
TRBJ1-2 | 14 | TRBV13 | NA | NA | CASSLGGPLGLHTF | TGTGCCAGCAGCCTTGGGGGCCCGCTGGGGCTACACACCTTC
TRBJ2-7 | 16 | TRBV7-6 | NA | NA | CASSLAAGLVAYEQYF | TGTGCCAGCAGCTTAGCTGCCGGGTTGGTGGCCTACGAGCAGTACTTC
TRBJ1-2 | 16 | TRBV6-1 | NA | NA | CASSQGQSLINYGYTF | TGTGCCAGCAGTCAAGGACAGTCCCTTATAAACTATGGCTACACCTTC
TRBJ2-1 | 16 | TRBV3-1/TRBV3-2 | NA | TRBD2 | CASSQAGTSVADEQFF | TGTGCCAGCAGCCAAGCGGGGACTAGCGTCGCCGATGAGCAGTTCTTC
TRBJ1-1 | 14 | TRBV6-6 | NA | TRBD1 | CASRGLRQGLWAFF | TGTGCCAGCAGGGGGTTAAGACAGGGCTTGTGGGCTTTCTTT
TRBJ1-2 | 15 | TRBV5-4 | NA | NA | CASSSGGGPVYGYTF | TGTGCCAGCAGCTCCGGCGGGGGGCCGGTCTATGGCTACACCTTC
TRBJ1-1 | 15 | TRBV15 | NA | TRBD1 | CATSTGGRMNTEAFF | TGTGCCACCAGCACAGGGGGAAGGATGAACACTGAAGCTTTCTTT
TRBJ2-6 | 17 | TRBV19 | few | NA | CASSISTFGSGANVLTF | TGTGCCAGTAGTATCAGTACCTTTGGCTCTGGGGCCAACGTCCTGACTTTC
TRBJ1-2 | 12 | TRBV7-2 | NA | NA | CASSLWQGGYTF | TGTGCCAGCAGCTTATGGCAGGGTGGCTACACCTTC
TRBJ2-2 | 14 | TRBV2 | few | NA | CASSELSGAGELFF | TGTGCCAGCAGTGAATTATCAGGGGCCGGGGAGCTGTTTTTT
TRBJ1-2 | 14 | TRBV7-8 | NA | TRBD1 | CASSLVGQGYGYTF | TGTGCCAGCAGCTTAGTTGGACAGGGGTATGGCTACACCTTC
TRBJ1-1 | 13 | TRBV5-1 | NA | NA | CASSLGEREGAFF | TGCGCCAGCAGCTTGGGGGAGAGGGAGGGAGCTTTCTTT
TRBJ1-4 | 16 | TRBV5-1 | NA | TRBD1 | CASSLPQGGTNEKLFF | TGCGCCAGCAGCCTACCACAGGGGGGGACTAATGAAAAACTGTTTTTT
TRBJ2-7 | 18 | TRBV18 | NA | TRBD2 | CASSPAGGGAVNSDEQYF | TGTGCCAGCTCACCAGCAGGCGGGGGGGCAGTGAACTCGGACGAGCAGTACTTC
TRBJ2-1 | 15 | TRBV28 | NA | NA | CASTSVGSSYNEQFF | TGTGCCAGTACAAGCGTGGGGAGCTCCTACAATGAGCAGTTCTTC
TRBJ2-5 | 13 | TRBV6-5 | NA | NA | CASRTAGSETQYF | TGTGCCAGCAGGACGGCCGGGTCGGAGACCCAGTACTTC
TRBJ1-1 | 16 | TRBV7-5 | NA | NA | CARSLGTGEMNTEAFF | TGTGCCAGAAGCTTAGGGACAGGGGAAATGAACACTGAAGCTTTCTTT
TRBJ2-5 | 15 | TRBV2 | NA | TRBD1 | CASSSLGTGGETQYF | TGTGCCAGCAGCTCCCTAGGGACAGGGGGAGAGACCCAGTACTTC
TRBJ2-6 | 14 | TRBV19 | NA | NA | CASREFSGANVLTF | TGTGCCAGTCGGGAGTTTTCCGGGGCCAACGTCCTGACTTTC
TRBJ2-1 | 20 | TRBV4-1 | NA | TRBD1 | CASSQGATGARRGGYNEQFF | TGCGCCAGCAGCCAAGGGGCGACAGGGGCTCGTCGTGGGGGCTACAATGAGCAGTTCTTC
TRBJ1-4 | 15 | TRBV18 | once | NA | CASSPSRAANEKLFF | TGTGCCAGCTCACCAAGCAGGGCGGCTAATGAAAAACTGTTTTTT
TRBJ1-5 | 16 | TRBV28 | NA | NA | CASSLRGWNSNQPQHF | TGTGCCAGCAGTTTAAGGGGGTGGAATAGCAATCAGCCCCAGCATTTT
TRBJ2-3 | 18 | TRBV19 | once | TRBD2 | CASSIFLAGGFSTDTQYF | TGTGCCAGTAGTATATTCCTAGCGGGGGGTTTTAGCACAGATACGCAGTATTTT
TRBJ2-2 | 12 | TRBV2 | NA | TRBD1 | CVRDRGAGELFF | TGTGTCCGGGACAGGGGGGCCGGGGAGCTGTTTTTT
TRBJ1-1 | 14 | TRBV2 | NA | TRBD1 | CASSPAGGDTEAFF | TGTGCCAGCAGTCCGGCAGGGGGTGACACTGAAGCTTTCTTT
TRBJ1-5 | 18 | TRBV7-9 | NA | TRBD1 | CASSRGRPGTGVGQPQHF | TGTGCCAGCAGCCGGGGCAGGCCGGGGACAGGGGTAGGGCAGCCCCAGCATTTT
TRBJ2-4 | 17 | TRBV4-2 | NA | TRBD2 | CASSQDQASGGYGIQYF | TGTGCCAGCAGCCAAGATCAGGCTAGCGGGGGGTACGGCATTCAGTACTTC